This T cell receptor (beta chain) was captured by sequencing in a study of blood T cell repertoires in COVID-19. Study-level information: Specimens from acute and convalescent COVID-19 originated in the United States, Italy and Spain. Sources were T cells, B-cell-depleted T cells, or PBMCs; the material itself was cDNA or gDNA.

The CDR3 totals 16 residues. Per the germline V gene, CDR1 is SGDLS and CDR2 is YYNGEE. With 0 bases removed from V and 6 bases from J, the gap between germline ends came to 19 bases. Original handling: The assay estimated nucleated cells by amplifying reference gene primers. Using immunoSEQ multiplex PCR, the repertoire was profiled, and TCRdb retains in-frame clones only, with some absent. The DNA gave D and trimming, while V, J and clone size come from that table. In the table there are 80,000 to 100,000 clones, 90% of which are singletons. The receptor was derived from a human donor with active COVID-19. The donor label of this sample is uncertain. The genes are TRBV9 and TRBJ2-7; D is possibly TRBD2 (6 bases). The source material was peripheral blood. The CDR3 bases are TGTGCCAGCAGCGTAGGTAGGTTCGGGGGTATGGGCGAGCAGTACTTC. Amino acid sequence: CASSVGRFGGMGEQYF.